This T cell receptor beta chain was identified in a study of technical replicates of blood from a few donors. The method was immunoSEQ multiplex PCR; TCRdb's version includes in-frame clones alone and lacks a portion of them. Altogether 45,000 to 60,000 clones are present, 86% being singletons, with the ten largest covering about 5%. Germline assignment: CDR1 SGDLS and CDR2 YYNGEE. V lost 0 bases, J lost 3 bases, and 9 bases lay in between. The CDR3 has 14 amino acids. Sequencing used PBMCs. The clonotype comes from a human donor in good health. Some clones in this sample may be carry-over from other donors' samples. V is TRBV9 and J is TRBJ2-5; D possibly corresponds to TRBD2 (6 bases). As DNA, the CDR3 is TGTGCCAGCAGCGTAGGTGGGGGGAAAGAGACCCAGTACTTC. It translates to CASSVGGGKETQYF. Together with reference TRBV9 and TRBJ2-5, the CDR3 gives the full variable domain: DSGVTQTPKHLITATGQRVTLRCSPRSGDLSVYWYQQSLDQGLQFLIQYYNGEERAKGNILERFSAQQFPDLHSELNLSSLELGDSALYFCASSVGGGKETQYFGPGTRLLVL.